The next 22 T cell receptor beta chains were all read from a single sample in a study of blood T cell repertoires in COVID-19. Sequencing used immunoSEQ multiplex PCR; TCRdb keeps in-frame clones, though not all of them. This sample yields 390,000 or so clones, of which around 89% are seen a single time; 0.95% to 1.1% belongs to the top ten. Sequenced sample: PBMCs or T cells enriched from blood (not recorded which). The receptors here all came from a man aged 18 to 30 who had recovered from COVID-19.

The count of this clone is one. The V gene is TRBV7-2, the J gene TRBJ1-1, with 8 positions matching TRBD1. Germline values: CDR1 SGHTA, CDR2 FQGNSA. The CDR3 covers 14 residues. Unmatched junction bases numbered 7, after V lost 6 bases and J lost 4 bases. The CDR3 here is CASSTDDRGTEAFF. The CDR3 DNA reads TGTGCCAGCAGTACCGATGACAGGGGCACTGAAGCTTTCTTT.

This clone was recorded once. The chain has TRBV28 and TRBJ1-6; TRBD1 is a possible D gene (6 bases). Germline CDR1 reads MDHEN; CDR2 reads SYDVKM. CDR3 size: 19 residues. V dropped 6 bases and J dropped 0 bases, with 21 bases sitting between them. The CDR3 sequence is CASRHGPTDSSSYNSPLHF. The CDR3 DNA follows: TGTGCCAGCAGACACGGACCCACGGACAGCAGCTCCTATAATTCACCCCTCCACTTT.

The chain carries TRBV6-5 and TRBJ1-4; 7 nucleotides match TRBD1. CDR1 is MNHEY, CDR2 SVGAGI, per germline. The ends lost 6 bases at V and 8 bases at J; junction bases unmatched: 9. The CDR3 has 14 residues. The CDR3 spells CASRATGPLEKLFF. The CDR3 coding sequence is TGTGCCAGCAGGGCGACAGGGCCTCTCGAAAAACTGTTTTTT.

This chain uses TRBV27 with TRBJ1-4; D is perhaps TRBD1 (6 bases). Germline CDR1 reads MNHEY; CDR2 reads SMNVEV (reference sequence). Trimming stripped 4 bases from V and 0 bases from J, with 15 bases between. CDR3 length: 17 amino acids. The CDR3 DNA sequence: TGTGCCAGCAGTTACCAATACAGGGTTACAACTAATGAAAAACTGTTTTTT. The encoded protein is CASSYQYRVTTNEKLFF.

The chain is built from TRBV19 and TRBJ2-2; TRBD1 matches at 8 bases. CDR1 LNHDA and CDR2 SQIVND come from the germline V gene (reference sequence). The CDR3 has 15 residues. V shed 6 bases, J shed 0 bases, and the junction held 3 bases outside the gene matches. DNA of the CDR3: TGTGCCAGTAGAACAGGGGGAACGAACACCGGGGAGCTGTTTTTT. It codes for CASRTGGTNTGELFF. The full variable domain, in which reference TRBV19 and TRBJ2-2 provide the parts outside the CDR3, is DGGITQSPKYLFRKEGQNVTLSCEQNLNHDAMYWYRQDPGQGLRLIYYSQIVNDFQKGDIAEGYSVSREKKESFPLTVTSAQKNPTAFYLCASRTGGTNTGELFFGEGSRLTVL.

J is TRBJ2-5 and V is TRBV29-1; D uncertain. V lost 7 bases to trimming and J lost 1 base, with 10 bases between them. This CDR3 region has 12 residues. Per the germline V gene, CDR1 is SQVTM and CDR2 is ANQGSEA. The CDR3, as DNA: TGCAGCGCAGTCACAAGCCAAGAGACCCAGTACTTC. It translates to CSAVTSQETQYF.

This rearrangement joins TRBV19 to TRBJ1-5; 7 positions match TRBD1. The CDR3 is 15 amino acids. The germline CDR1 and CDR2 sequences are LNHDA and SQIVND (reference sequence). The V gene end was trimmed by 6 bases and the J gene end by 4 bases; junction bases not matched to a gene: 9. The CDR3 is CASSSRGLSNQPQHF. The CDR3 bases are TGTGCCAGTAGCTCCAGGGGGTTAAGTAATCAGCCCCAGCATTTT.

To note about this clone: Other DNA sequences in this specimen translate into the identical CDR3. V is TRBV6-5 and J is TRBJ1-1, with TRBD1 identical over 7 bases. Germline trimming cut 5 bases from V and 3 bases from J; bases unmatched to any gene: 3. CDR3 size: 13 residues. CDR1 and CDR2 from the germline V gene are MNHEY and SVGAGI. The CDR3 spells CASSLTGDTEAFF. The CDR3 region has the DNA TGTGCCAGCAGTCTTACAGGGGACACTGAAGCTTTCTTT.

Regarding this clone: In the same sample, other DNA sequences code for this CDR3. This rearrangement joins TRBV5-1 to TRBJ2-7; no firm D call. V was shortened by 3 bases and J by 3 bases, with 4 bases between the two germline ends. The germline CDR1 and CDR2 sequences are SGHRS and YFSETQ. CDR3 size: 11 residues. CDR3 residues: CASSSSYEQYF. DNA of the CDR3: TGCGCCAGCAGCTCTAGCTACGAGCAGTACTTC.

V and J are TRBV28 and TRBJ2-1, with D hard to call. The CDR3 sequence is 14 residues long. The V end was cut by 6 bases, the J end by 6 bases, with 15 bases between. Germline V CDR1 and CDR2: MDHEN, SYDVKM. CDR3 residues: CASRGTGRTNEQFF. DNA for the CDR3: TGTGCCAGCAGGGGCACCGGCCGTACCAATGAGCAGTTCTTC.

The chain recombines TRBV5-1 with TRBJ2-6, with TRBD2 matching over 7 bases. CDR1 and CDR2 from the germline V gene are SGHRS and YFSETQ. The CDR3 loop spans 13 amino acids. V shed 0 bases, J shed 11 bases, and the junction held 2 bases outside the gene matches. CDR3 bases: TGCGCCAGCAGCTTGGATCGGGGGGACGTCCTGACTTTC. This codes for CASSLDRGDVLTF.

The chain joins TRBV18 to TRBJ2-7; no definite D call. The CDR3 contains 13 residues. Deletions cut 6 bases from V and 5 bases from J, with 14 bases between. CDR1 is KGHSH and CDR2 is LQKENI in the germline V gene. The CDR3 here is CASSPVEQNEQYF. The CDR3 nucleotides read TGTGCCAGCTCCCCGGTGGAACAGAACGAGCAGTACTTC.

A single count supports this clone. V gene TRBV10-3 combines with J gene TRBJ1-2; TRBD1 aligns across 7 bases. The CDR3 extends over 13 amino acids. CDR1 and CDR2 (germline): ENHRY, SYGVKD. Germline trimming cut 6 bases from V and 4 bases from J; bases unmatched to any gene: 5. The CDR3 sequence is CAIRGTEGYGYTF. The CDR3 DNA reads TGTGCCATCAGGGGGACAGAGGGCTATGGCTACACCTTC.

This chain links TRBV7-6 with TRBJ1-5; D ambiguous. CDR3 length equals 13 residues. The V and J ends lost 5 bases and 7 bases respectively, with 12 bases between them. Germline CDR1 and CDR2: SGHVS and FNYEAQ. CDR3 region: CASSPSLRQPQHF. The CDR3 DNA reads TGTGCCAGCAGCCCGAGCCTTCGACAGCCCCAGCATTTT.

The genes are TRBV10-3 and TRBJ2-7; 9 bases are a match to TRBD2. V lost 10 bases, J lost 3 bases, and 4 bases stayed unmatched. This CDR3 is 12 amino acids long. Germline V gene lookup returns CDR1 ENHRY and CDR2 SYGVKD. CDR3 loop: CATKTSGYEQYF. DNA for the CDR3: TGTGCCACCAAGACTAGCGGCTACGAGCAGTACTTC.

This clone was seen a single time. The V and J genes are TRBV14 and TRBJ1-2, with D uncertain. Trimming took 8 bases from V and 6 from J, leaving 19 bases between them. The CDR3 is 14 residues long. Germline V CDR1 and CDR2: SGHDN, FVKESK. CDR3 loop: CASGLFGLPDGYTF. For the CDR3, the DNA is TGTGCCAGCGGCCTCTTCGGGTTGCCCGATGGCTACACCTTC.

V and J are TRBV28 and TRBJ1-1, with D perhaps matching TRBD1 (5 bases). The CDR3 consists of 17 residues. Germline V CDR1 and CDR2: MDHEN, SYDVKM. Deletions cut 1 base from V and 1 base from J, with 16 bases between. In DNA form, the CDR3 reads TGTGCCAGCAGTTTATCCGCTTGGGGCAAACAGAACACTGAAGCTTTCTTT. Translating it yields CASSLSAWGKQNTEAFF.

The rearrangement uses TRBV7-9 and TRBJ1-1; unclear D gene. Germline CDR1 SEHNR, CDR2 FQNEAQ (reference sequence). CDR3 length: 13 residues. The ends were cut back, 6 bases at V and 7 bases at J, with 15 bases in the middle. DNA of the CDR3: TGTGCCAGCAGTCAGTCCCGGGCGGGTGAAGCTTTCTTT. Residues: CASSQSRAGEAFF.

V and J are TRBV7-3 and TRBJ2-2, with TRBD2 as a possible D gene (6 bases). Between the trimmed V and J ends, which lost 5 bases and 0 bases, there was a span of 13 bases. This CDR3 spans 16 amino acids. CDR1 is SGHTA and CDR2 is FQGTGA in the germline V gene. The CDR3 sequence is CASSPGGTSNTGELFF. CDR3 nucleotides: TGTGCCAGCAGCCCAGGAGGGACTTCGAACACCGGGGAGCTGTTTTTT.

This clone was counted once. V is TRBV5-1 and J is TRBJ2-7; D remains ambiguous. The CDR3 is 14 residues long. Germline V CDR1 and CDR2: SGHRS, YFSETQ. The V end lost 0 bases, the J end lost 3 bases, and 10 bases lay between the germline ends. The CDR3 DNA follows: TGCGCCAGCAGCTTGGGTCAGGATTACTACGAGCAGTACTTC. Its translation: CASSLGQDYYEQYF.

The gene calls are TRBV11-3 and TRBJ2-3; D is uncertain. Germline lookup yields CDR1 SGHNT and CDR2 YENEEA. Trimming stripped 6 bases from V and 4 bases from J, with 11 bases between. The CDR3 length is 13 residues. CDR3 nucleotides: TGTGCCAGCAGTGAGAACCTGGCAGATACGCAGTATTTT. It is translated as CASSENLADTQYF.

The chain combines TRBV6-2 or TRBV6-3 with TRBJ2-1; TRBD2 agrees at 11 bases. The length of the CDR3 is 15 residues. CDR1 is MNHEY, CDR2 SVGEGT, per germline. The ends lost 4 bases at V and 3 bases at J; junction bases unmatched: 2. In nucleotides, the CDR3 is TGTGCCAGCAGTTCAACTAGCGGGAGCTACAATGAGCAGTTCTTC. Translation gives CASSSTSGSYNEQFF.